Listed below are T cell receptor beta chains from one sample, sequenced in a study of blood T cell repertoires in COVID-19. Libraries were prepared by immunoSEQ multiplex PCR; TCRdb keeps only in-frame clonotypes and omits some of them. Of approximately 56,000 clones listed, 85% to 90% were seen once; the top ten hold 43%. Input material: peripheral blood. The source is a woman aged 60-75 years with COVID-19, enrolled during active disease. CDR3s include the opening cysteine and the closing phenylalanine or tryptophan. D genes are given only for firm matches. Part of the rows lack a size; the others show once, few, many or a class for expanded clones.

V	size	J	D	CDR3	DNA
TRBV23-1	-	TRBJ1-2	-	CASSPRPSNF	TGCGCCAGCAGCCCGAGGCCCTCCAACTTC
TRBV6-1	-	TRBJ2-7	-	CASSESSEQYF	TGTGCCAGCAGTGAATCGAGCGAGCAGTACTTC
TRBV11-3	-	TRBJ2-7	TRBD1	CASSSYGQGPYHEQYF	TGTGCCAGCAGCTCTTATGGACAGGGCCCCTACCACGAGCAGTACTTC
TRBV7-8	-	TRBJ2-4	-	CASSLAFAGGTKNIQYF	TGTGCCAGCAGCTTAGCGTTTGCCGGTGGTACCAAAAACATTCAGTACTTC
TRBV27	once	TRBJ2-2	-	CASSLGVNTGELFF	TGTGCCAGCAGTTTAGGAGTGAACACCGGGGAGCTGTTTTTT
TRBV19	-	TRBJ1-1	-	CASSRQGLNTEAFF	TGTGCCAGTAGTAGGCAGGGCTTGAACACTGAAGCTTTCTTT
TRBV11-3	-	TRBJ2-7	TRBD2	CASSLGGLAGASYEQYF	TGTGCCAGCAGCTTAGGGGGACTAGCGGGGGCTTCCTACGAGCAGTACTTC
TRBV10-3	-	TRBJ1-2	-	CAISEQGNYGYTF	TGTGCCATCAGTGAGCAGGGTAACTATGGCTACACCTTC
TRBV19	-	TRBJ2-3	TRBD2	CASTIRGTSGRATDTQYF	TGTGCCAGTACCATAAGAGGGACTAGCGGGAGGGCCACAGATACGCAGTATTTT
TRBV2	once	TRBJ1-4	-	CATRGRGPRGNEKLFF	TGTGCCACCCGAGGGCGGGGCCCTCGAGGGAATGAAAAACTGTTTTTT
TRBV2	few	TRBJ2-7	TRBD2	CASSKKVAGGHEQYF	TGTGCCAGCAGCAAAAAGGTAGCGGGAGGCCACGAGCAGTACTTC
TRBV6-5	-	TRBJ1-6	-	CASSYSLGSPNSPLHF	TGTGCCAGCAGTTACTCTCTGGGCAGCCCCAACTCACCCCTCCACTTT
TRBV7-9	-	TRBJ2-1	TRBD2	CASSVPEVGGTYNEQFF	TGTGCCAGCAGCGTCCCGGAGGTGGGGGGGACCTACAATGAGCAGTTCTTC
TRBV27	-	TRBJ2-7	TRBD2	CASSLNPSGMWYEQYF	TGTGCCAGCAGCCTCAACCCTAGCGGGATGTGGTACGAGCAGTACTTC
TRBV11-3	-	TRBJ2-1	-	CASSRDNLAYDEQFF	TGTGCCAGCAGCCGGGACAATCTCGCCTACGATGAGCAGTTCTTC
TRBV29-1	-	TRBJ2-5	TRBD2	CSSGTIETQYF	TGCTCTAGCGGGACTATAGAGACCCAGTACTTC
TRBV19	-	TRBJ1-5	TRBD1	CASEPKDRGGNQPQHF	TGTGCCAGTGAACCGAAAGACAGGGGAGGGAATCAGCCCCAGCATTTT
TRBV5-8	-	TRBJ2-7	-	CASSLENSYYEQYF	TGTGCCAGCAGCTTGGAGAACTCTTACTACGAGCAGTACTTC
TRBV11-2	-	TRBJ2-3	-	CASSFGGGGTDTQYF	TGTGCCAGCAGCTTTGGGGGGGGCGGCACAGATACGCAGTATTTT
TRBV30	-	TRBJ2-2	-	CAWSRGTGELFF	TGTGCCTGGAGCAGGGGCACCGGGGAGCTGTTTTTT
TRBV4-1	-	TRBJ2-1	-	CASSQATRTGSKEQFF	TGCGCCAGCAGCCAAGCAACCCGGACTGGCTCGAAAGAGCAGTTCTTC
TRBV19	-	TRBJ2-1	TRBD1	CASSSRTGSVSEQFF	TGTGCCAGTAGTTCGAGGACAGGCTCCGTAAGTGAGCAGTTCTTC
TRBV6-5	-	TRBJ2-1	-	CASRKGVSPYNEQFF	TGTGCCAGCAGGAAAGGAGTAAGCCCCTACAATGAGCAGTTCTTC
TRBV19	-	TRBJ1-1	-	CASSIQGSGRAFF	TGTGCCAGTAGTATACAAGGGTCGGGGAGAGCTTTCTTT
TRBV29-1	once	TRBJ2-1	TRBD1	CSASQDRGNEQFF	TGCAGCGCGTCCCAGGACAGGGGAAATGAGCAGTTCTTC
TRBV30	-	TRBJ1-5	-	CASSTQSDQPQHF	TGTGCCTCCTCCACACAAAGTGATCAGCCCCAGCATTTT
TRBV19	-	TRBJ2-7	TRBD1	CASSSDRGSQTYEQYF	TGTGCCAGTAGTTCCGACAGGGGGTCCCAGACCTACGAGCAGTACTTC
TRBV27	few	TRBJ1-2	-	CASRENFNYGYTF	TGTGCCAGCAGAGAGAATTTTAACTATGGCTACACCTTC
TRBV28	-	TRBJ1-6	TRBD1	CASSSGQLYNSPLHF	TGTGCCAGCAGTTCGGGACAGCTATATAATTCACCCCTCCACTTT
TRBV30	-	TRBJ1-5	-	CAWSVGATNQPQHF	TGTGCCTGGAGTGTAGGGGCAACAAATCAGCCCCAGCATTTT
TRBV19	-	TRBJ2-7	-	CASSTGALPIPEQYF	TGTGCCAGTAGTACAGGGGCCTTACCAATACCCGAGCAGTACTTC
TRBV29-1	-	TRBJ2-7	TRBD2	CSVYGSGSYEQYF	TGCAGCGTTTACGGGAGCGGGAGCTACGAGCAGTACTTC
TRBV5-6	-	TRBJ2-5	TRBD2	CASSLSSGGPFVETQYF	TGTGCCAGCAGCCTGTCAAGCGGGGGACCCTTCGTAGAGACCCAGTACTTC
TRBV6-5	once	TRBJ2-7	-	CASSYSPGLYEQYF	TGTGCCAGCAGTTACTCGCCAGGGCTATACGAGCAGTACTTC